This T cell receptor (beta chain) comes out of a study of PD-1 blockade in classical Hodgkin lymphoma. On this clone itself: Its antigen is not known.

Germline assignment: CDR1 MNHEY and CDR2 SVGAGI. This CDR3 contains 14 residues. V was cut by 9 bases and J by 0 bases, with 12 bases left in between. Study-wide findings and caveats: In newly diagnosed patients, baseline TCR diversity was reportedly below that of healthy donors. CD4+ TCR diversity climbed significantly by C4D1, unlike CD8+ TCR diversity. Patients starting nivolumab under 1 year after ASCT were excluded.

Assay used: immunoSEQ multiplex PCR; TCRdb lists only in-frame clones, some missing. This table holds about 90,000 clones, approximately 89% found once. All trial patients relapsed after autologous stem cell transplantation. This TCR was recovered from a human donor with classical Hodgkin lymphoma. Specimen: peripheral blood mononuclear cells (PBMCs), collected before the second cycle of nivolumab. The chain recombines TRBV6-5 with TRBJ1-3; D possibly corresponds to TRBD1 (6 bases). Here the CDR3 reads CASYTRGSGNTIYF. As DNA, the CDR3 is TGTGCCAGTTACACCAGGGGCTCTGGAAACACCATATATTTT.